These 3 T cell receptor beta chains came from one sample sequenced in a study of blood T cell repertoires in COVID-19. TCRdb keeps only in-frame clones here, not all; method: immunoSEQ multiplex PCR. The data hold 100,000 or so clones, with over 65% observed a single time. The specimen sequenced was peripheral blood. All receptors come from a human donor in a cohort sampled during active COVID-19.

The genes are TRBV10-1 and TRBJ1-2, with 9 nucleotides matching TRBD1. The CDR3 spans 15 residues. CDR1 is WNHNN, CDR2 SYGVQD, per germline (reference sequence). V lost 3 bases and J lost 2; bases outside the gene matches: 4. The CDR3 loop is CASSDSTGGNYGYTF. The CDR3 DNA follows: TGCGCCAGCAGTGATTCGACAGGGGGAAACTATGGCTACACCTTC.

The chain combines TRBV30 with TRBJ1-5, with D perhaps TRBD1 (6 bases). The length of the CDR3 is 16 residues. V was shortened by 3 bases and J by 6 bases, with 21 bases between the two germline ends. CDR1 GTSNPN and CDR2 SVGIG come from the germline V gene (reference sequence). CDR3 in amino acids: CAWRPNPGHSAQPQHF. CDR3 in DNA: TGTGCCTGGAGGCCGAACCCGGGACATTCGGCTCAGCCCCAGCATTTT.

This clone was seen only a few times. V and J are TRBV27 and TRBJ1-6; D possibly corresponds to TRBD1 (5 bases). Trimming cost V 2 bases and J 8 bases, with 13 bases left between them. Looked up from germline, CDR1 is MNHEY and CDR2 is SMNVEV (reference sequence). This CDR3 spans 15 amino acids. The CDR3 reads CASSLKAQGDSPLHF. Here the CDR3 DNA reads TGTGCCAGCAGTTTAAAGGCTCAGGGTGATTCACCCCTCCACTTT.